These 21 T cell receptor beta chains originate from one sample sequenced in a study of monozygotic twins with inflammatory bowel disease. TCRdb reprocessed the 5' RACE reads; each CDR3 protein has one entry and no DNA is given. There are fewer than 200,000 distinct CDR3 sequences in the sample, with 2.8% held by the top ten. The sample comprised blood. The receptors derive from a human donor with ulcerative colitis or Crohn's disease, or a healthy co-twin of an affected twin (not recorded which).

V usage is TRBV15 and J usage is TRBJ2-5. Germline CDR1 and CDR2: LNHNV and YYDKDF (reference sequence). This CDR3 is built from 13 residues. The CDR3 loop reads CATRTEGQETQYF.

This chain uses TRBV18 with TRBJ2-1; the D gene TCRdb calls, TRBD1, cannot be checked with no DNA. CDR1 and CDR2 (germline): KGHSH, LQKENI. The CDR3 is made up of 14 amino acids. The CDR3 is CASSPQTGNNEQFF.

V gene TRBV3-1 combines with J gene TRBJ1-3; TCRdb proposes TRBD1, but this gene call is untestable without DNA. CDR3 length: 18 amino acids. In germline, CDR1 is LGHDT, CDR2 YNNKEL (reference sequence). CDR3 protein: CASNQVLPIQASGNTIYF.

The rearrangement joins TRBV9 to TRBJ2-7; the TRBD2 assignment by TCRdb is unverifiable without DNA. Germline-derived CDR1 and CDR2 are SGDLS and YYNGEE. The CDR3 is made up of 16 amino acids. This chain's CDR3 is CASSVGLAGSSYEQYF.

The genes are TRBV5-1 and TRBJ1-2. The CDR3 runs to 14 residues. Germline V gene data show CDR1 as SGHRS and CDR2 as YFSETQ. CDR3 in amino acids: CASSLVVESYGYTF.

The V gene is TRBV2, the J gene TRBJ2-6; TCRdb selects TRBD1, and the lack of DNA leaves this call unchecked. CDR3 length: 16 amino acids. From germline, CDR1 is SNHLY and CDR2 FYNNEI. CDR3 in amino acids: CASRGRKFSGANVLTF.

This rearrangement joins TRBV3-1 to TRBJ2-1. Germline V lookup: CDR1 LGHDT, CDR2 YNNKEL (reference sequence). The CDR3 extends over 14 amino acids. Here the CDR3 reads CASSQDGVDNEQFF.

The genes are TRBV29-1 and TRBJ1-2; without DNA, the TCRdb call of TRBD1 cannot be checked. Germline values: CDR1 SQVTM, CDR2 ANQGSEA. This CDR3 is built from 13 residues. CDR3: CSVEEAGIYGYTF.

This chain uses TRBV5-1 with TRBJ2-3; TCRdb designates TRBD1, a call that cannot be tested without DNA. In germline, CDR1 is SGHRS, CDR2 YFSETQ. The CDR3 contains 13 residues. This chain's CDR3 is CASSSPPGDTQYF.

The chain joins TRBV18 to TRBJ2-7; TCRdb returns TRBD1, unconfirmable since there is no DNA. Germline CDR1 is KGHSH and CDR2 is LQKENI. This CDR3 region has 14 residues. The CDR3 sequence is CASSPAAGSHEQYF.

The chain combines TRBV5-1 with TRBJ2-1; the D gene TCRdb calls, TRBD1, cannot be checked with no DNA. CDR1 and CDR2 from the germline V gene are SGHRS and YFSETQ. The CDR3 length is 15 residues. This CDR3 is CASSAPTASYNEQFF.

The chain uses TRBV5-1 and TRBJ2-1; TCRdb proposes TRBD2, but this gene call is untestable without DNA. The CDR3 is made up of 18 amino acids. Germline CDR1 SGHRS, CDR2 YFSETQ. The CDR3 protein is CASSLAASGPSSYNAQFF.

The gene calls are TRBV28 and TRBJ2-7; without DNA, the TCRdb call of TRBD1 cannot be checked. CDR3 length equals 14 residues. In germline, CDR1 is MDHEN, CDR2 SYDVKM. CDR3: CASSPRTGDYEQYF.

The chain uses TRBV20-1 and TRBJ1-6; there is no DNA to check the TCRdb D call of TRBD1. The CDR3 extends over 16 amino acids. Per germline, CDR1 DFQATT and CDR2 SNEGSKA (reference sequence). The CDR3 reads CSARDMGQGDNSPLHF.

The genes are TRBV7-2 and TRBJ2-7. Germline CDR1 SGHTA, CDR2 FQGNSA. The CDR3 totals 15 residues. CDR3 sequence reads: CASSLGANLPYEQYF.

The chain links TRBV27 to TRBJ2-3; the D call from TCRdb, TRBD2, cannot be confirmed without DNA. The CDR3 covers 16 residues. CDR1 and CDR2 (germline): MNHEY, SMNVEV (reference sequence). This CDR3 is CASSLTVILGPDTQYF.

The chain is built from TRBV24-1 and TRBJ2-1; the TCRdb D gene call, TRBD1, has no DNA to confirm it. CDR1 and CDR2 (germline): KGHDR, SFDVKD. The CDR3 consists of 16 residues. This chain's CDR3 is CATSERQGSSYNEQFF.

The chain links TRBV11-3 to TRBJ2-1; the D gene TCRdb calls, TRBD1, cannot be checked with no DNA. There are 14 residues in the CDR3. The germline V gene encodes CDR1 SGHNT and CDR2 YENEEA. Here the CDR3 reads CASSSPGTVNEQFF.

The chain carries TRBV18 and TRBJ2-7; TCRdb's D call, TRBD2, is unchecked because there is no DNA. CDR1 is KGHSH, CDR2 LQKENI, per germline. The CDR3 extends over 15 amino acids. CDR3: CASSPPASGSYEQYF.

This chain joins TRBV5-1 and TRBJ2-7; TCRdb outputs TRBD2, but without DNA this stays unchecked. The germline gives CDR1 SGHRS, CDR2 YFSETQ. The CDR3 has 14 amino acids. CDR3 sequence: CASSMTSGSYEQYF.

The chain uses TRBV5-1 and TRBJ2-7; TCRdb returns TRBD1, unconfirmable since there is no DNA. Looked up from germline, CDR1 is SGHRS and CDR2 is YFSETQ. The CDR3 is 12 amino acids. The CDR3 is CASRTGVGEQYF.